The 8 T cell receptor beta chains presented below share a single source sample, sequenced in a study of T cell clonality in common variable immunodeficiency. Here immunoSEQ multiplex PCR was the method, and the copy in TCRdb shows in-frame clones only, minus some. The sample holds some 50,000 clones, and no clone turns up only once. Specimen: peripheral blood mononuclear cells. Receptors originate from a person aged 18 to 70 in good health.

This clone was recorded at least ten times. Sequencing ends 3 residues short of the CDR3 end; the germline J gene provides the rest. The gene calls are TRBV2 and TRBJ1-5, with 7 bases lining up with TRBD1. J lost 2 bases, V lost 6 bases, and 7 bases had no gene match. Per germline, CDR1 SNHLY and CDR2 FYNNEI. The length of the CDR3 is 15 residues. The CDR3 bases that were read are TGTGCCAGCAGGGGGGGACAGCGGGGCAATCAGCCC. It encodes CASRGGQRGNQP. The full CDR3 protein reads CASRGGQRGNQPQHF.

This clone was observed at least ten times. With the read ending 3 residues before the CDR3 end, the germline J gene is used to fill in that end. The V and J genes are TRBV5-6 and TRBJ1-5, with D unresolved. The germline CDR1 and CDR2 sequences are SGHDT and YYEEEE. Trimming removed 1 base at V and 5 bases at J, with 4 bases between. The CDR3 covers 12 residues. CDR3 in amino acids: CASSLRDQPQHF. CDR3 DNA (partial): TGTGCCAGCAGCTTGAGGGATCAGCCC.

This clone has a count of ten or more. The read terminates 3 residues before the CDR3 end, so the remaining end is supplied by the germline J gene. The chain employs TRBV6-2 or TRBV6-3 and TRBJ2-7; D may be TRBD1 (5 bases). CDR3 length equals 11 residues. The V and J ends lost 7 bases and 3 bases respectively, with 7 bases between them. The germline gives CDR1 MNHEY, CDR2 SVGEGT. The sequenced CDR3 bases are TGTGCCAGCACAGACAGCTACGAG. Protein: CASTDSYE. In full, the CDR3 is CASTDSYEQYF.

There are many counts of this clone. The CDR3 end is not reached by the read, which stops 3 residues before it; the germline J gene fills it in. This chain connects TRBV30 to TRBJ2-1; 9 bases align to TRBD2. The CDR3 has 14 residues. Per germline, CDR1 GTSNPN and CDR2 SVGIG (reference sequence). The trim removed 4 bases at V and 7 bases at J, leaving 8 bases unmatched. The sequenced part of the CDR3 DNA is TGTGCCTGGATGCGGGGACTAGCAAGTAATGAG. This translates into CAWMRGLASNE. The entire CDR3 reads CAWMRGLASNEQFF.

There are many counts of this clone. The CDR3 is cut off 3 residues early in the read; its end comes from the germline J gene. The V call is TRBV9, the J call TRBJ2-7; TRBD1 might be the D (6 bases). Germline lookup yields CDR1 SGDLS and CDR2 YYNGEE. The CDR3 extends over 16 amino acids. Between the trimmed V and J ends, which lost 4 bases and 0 bases, there was a span of 17 bases. The CDR3 is CASSPSVADSSYEQYF. The covered CDR3 bases are TGTGCCAGCAGCCCCTCCGTGGCGGACAGCTCCTACGAG.

At least ten counts were recorded for this clone. The junction does not match germline at one end; this may be a read error. The read stops 3 residues short of the end of the CDR3; the missing end is completed from the germline J gene. The V and J genes are TRBV4-2 and TRBJ2-1; TRBD2 is a possible D gene (5 bases). The CDR3 covers 16 residues. Germline loops: CDR1 LGHNA, CDR2 YNFKEQ. Partial CDR3 DNA: TGCGCCAGCAGCCAAGAGCCCAGCGGCGGAAACAATGAG. The encoded protein is CASSQEPSGGNNE. The entire CDR3 sequence reads CASSQEPSGGNNEQFF.

Ten or more counts support this clone. The CDR3 end is not reached by the read, which stops 3 residues before it; the germline J gene fills it in. The J gene is TRBJ2-7, the V gene TRBV19, with 8 nucleotides matching TRBD1. The V and J ends lost 5 bases and 1 base, in that order; junction bases with no gene match: 7. In germline, CDR1 is LNHDA, CDR2 SQIVND (reference sequence). The CDR3 totals 15 residues. The sequenced CDR3 bases are TGTGCCAGTAGTCTTCGACAGGGGCTTTCCTACGAG. Translating it yields CASSLRQGLSYE. In full, the CDR3 reads CASSLRQGLSYEQYF. The entire variable domain, with the rest obtained from reference TRBV19 and TRBJ2-7, is as follows: DGGITQSPKYLFRKEGQNVTLSCEQNLNHDAMYWYRQDPGQGLRLIYYSQIVNDFQKGDIAEGYSVSREKKESFPLTVTSAQKNPTAFYLCASSLRQGLSYEQYFGPGTRLTVT.

This clone has ten or more counts. The read terminates 3 residues ahead of where the CDR3 ends, so the germline J gene completes it. The chain combines TRBV6-1 with TRBJ2-2, with TRBD2 identical over 7 bases. The V segment lost 2 bases and the J segment 3 bases; nucleotides outside the gene matches: 0. Per germline, CDR1 MNHNS and CDR2 SASEGT. The CDR3 loop spans 14 amino acids. The covered CDR3 bases are TGTGCCAGCAGTGAACTAGCGGACACCGGGGAG. It encodes CASSELADTGE. The complete CDR3 sequence is CASSELADTGELFF.